This T cell receptor (beta chain) came from a study of patients with pleural tuberculosis (dated by TCRdb to the mid-2010s). This clonotype occurred many times. Its recognized antigen is unknown. The record has no base qualities; no much larger clone is one base away. Measured from the cysteine to the phenylalanine, the CDR3 is 15 residues long. CDR3 DNA is the only sequence kept; it has 45 bases, read in frame from the first base. V is pruned by 0 bases and J by 3 bases, leaving 4 bases of the junction without a gene match. The germline V gene specifies SGHTA as CDR1 and FQGTGA as CDR2. Instrument on record: Illumina Genome Analyzer IIx. Using fastp at Q25 and MiXCR, TCRdb reprocessed the public reads and kept productive beta chains. Each CDR3 protein gets just one entry, which takes the most common genes and DNA from the rows behind it. The sample table contains approximately 53,000 distinct CDR3 sequences; only one count was recorded for about 7.3% of them. Of the sample, 16% is held by the ten largest clones.

In this chain, TRBV7-3 is recombined with TRBJ2-5; the central 7 bases match TRBD2. The receptor comes from a human donor with pleural tuberculosis. In nucleotides, the sequence is TGTGCCAGCAGCTTAACGTCTAGCGGCAAAGAGACCCAGTACTTC. Its coded protein is CASSLTSSGKETQYF.